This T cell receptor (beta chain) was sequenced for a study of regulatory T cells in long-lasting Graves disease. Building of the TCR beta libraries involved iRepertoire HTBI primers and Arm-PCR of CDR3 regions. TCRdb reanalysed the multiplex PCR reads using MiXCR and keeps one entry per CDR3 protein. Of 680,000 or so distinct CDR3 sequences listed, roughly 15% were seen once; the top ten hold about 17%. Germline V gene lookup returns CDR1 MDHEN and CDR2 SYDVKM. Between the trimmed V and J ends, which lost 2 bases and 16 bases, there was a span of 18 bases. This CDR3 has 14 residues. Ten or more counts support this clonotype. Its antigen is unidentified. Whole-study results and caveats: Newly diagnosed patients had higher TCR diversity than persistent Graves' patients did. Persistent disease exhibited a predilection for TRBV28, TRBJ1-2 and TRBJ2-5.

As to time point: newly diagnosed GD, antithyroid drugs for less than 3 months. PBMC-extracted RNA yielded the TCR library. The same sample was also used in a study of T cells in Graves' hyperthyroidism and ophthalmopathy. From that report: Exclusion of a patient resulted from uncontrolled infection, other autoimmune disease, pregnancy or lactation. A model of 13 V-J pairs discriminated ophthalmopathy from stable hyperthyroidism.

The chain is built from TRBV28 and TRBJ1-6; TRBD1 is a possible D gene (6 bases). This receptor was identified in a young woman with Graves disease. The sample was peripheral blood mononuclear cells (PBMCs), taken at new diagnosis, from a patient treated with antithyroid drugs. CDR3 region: CASSLVSRGQILHF. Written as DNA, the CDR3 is TGTGCCAGCAGTTTAGTCAGCAGGGGACAAATTCTCCACTTT.